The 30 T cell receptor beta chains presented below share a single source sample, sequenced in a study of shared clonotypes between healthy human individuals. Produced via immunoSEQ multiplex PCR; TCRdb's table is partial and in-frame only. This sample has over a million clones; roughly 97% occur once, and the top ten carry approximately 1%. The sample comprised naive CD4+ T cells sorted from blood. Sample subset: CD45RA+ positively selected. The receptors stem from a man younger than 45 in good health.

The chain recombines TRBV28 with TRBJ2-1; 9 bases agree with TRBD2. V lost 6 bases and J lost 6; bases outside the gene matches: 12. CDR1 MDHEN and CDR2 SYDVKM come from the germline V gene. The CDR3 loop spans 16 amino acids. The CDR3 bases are TGTGCCAGCAGCCCTTCCAGCGGGAGGAGGCTCAATGAGCAGTTCTTC. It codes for CASSPSSGRRLNEQFF.

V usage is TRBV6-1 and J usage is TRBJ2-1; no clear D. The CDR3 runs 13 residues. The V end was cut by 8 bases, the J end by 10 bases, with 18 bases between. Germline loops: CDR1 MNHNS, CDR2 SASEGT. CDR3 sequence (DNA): TGTGCCAGCTCCCTGGGCCAGAGGTGGGAGCAGTTCTTC. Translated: CASSLGQRWEQFF.

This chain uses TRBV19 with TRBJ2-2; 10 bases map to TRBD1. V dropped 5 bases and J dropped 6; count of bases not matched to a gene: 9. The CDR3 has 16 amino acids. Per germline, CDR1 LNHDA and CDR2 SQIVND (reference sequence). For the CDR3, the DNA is TGTGCCAGTAGTCCCCGGGACAGGGGTAATTCCGGGGAGCTGTTTTTT. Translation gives CASSPRDRGNSGELFF.

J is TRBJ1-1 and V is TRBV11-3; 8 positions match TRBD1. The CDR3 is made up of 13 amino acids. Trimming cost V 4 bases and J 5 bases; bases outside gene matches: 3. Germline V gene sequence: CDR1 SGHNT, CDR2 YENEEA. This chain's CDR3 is CASSSGGRTEAFF. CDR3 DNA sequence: TGTGCCAGCAGCTCAGGGGGCAGAACTGAAGCTTTCTTT.

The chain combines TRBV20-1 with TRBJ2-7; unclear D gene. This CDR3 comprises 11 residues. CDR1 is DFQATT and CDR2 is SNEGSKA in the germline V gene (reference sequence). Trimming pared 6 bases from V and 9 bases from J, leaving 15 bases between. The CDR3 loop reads CSAPRLARQYF. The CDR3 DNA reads TGCAGTGCCCCCCGCCTGGCTCGGCAGTACTTC.

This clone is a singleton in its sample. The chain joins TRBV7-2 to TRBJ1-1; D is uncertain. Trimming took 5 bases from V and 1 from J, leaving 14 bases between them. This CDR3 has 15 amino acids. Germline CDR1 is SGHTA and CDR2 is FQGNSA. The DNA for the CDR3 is TGTGCCAGCAGCCCCCCCCGGCAGGAGAACACTGAAGCTTTCTTT. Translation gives CASSPPRQENTEAFF.

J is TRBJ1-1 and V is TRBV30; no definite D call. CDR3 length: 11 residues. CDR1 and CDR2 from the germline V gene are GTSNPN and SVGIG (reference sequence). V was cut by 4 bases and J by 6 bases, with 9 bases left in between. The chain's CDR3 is CAWNKDPEAFF. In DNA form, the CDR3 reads TGTGCCTGGAATAAGGACCCTGAAGCTTTCTTT.

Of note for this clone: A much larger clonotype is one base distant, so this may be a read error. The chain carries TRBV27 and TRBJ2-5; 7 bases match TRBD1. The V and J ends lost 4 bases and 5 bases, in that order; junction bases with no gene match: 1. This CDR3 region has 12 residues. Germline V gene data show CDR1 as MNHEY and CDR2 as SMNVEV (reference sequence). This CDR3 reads CASSSQGETQYF. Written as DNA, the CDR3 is TGTGCCAGCAGTTCACAGGGGGAGACCCAGTACTTC.

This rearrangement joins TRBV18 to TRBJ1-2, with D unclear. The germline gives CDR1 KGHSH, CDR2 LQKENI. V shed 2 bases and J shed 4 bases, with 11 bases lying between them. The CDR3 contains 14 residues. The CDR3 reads CASSPTGPFYGYTF. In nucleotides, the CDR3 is TGTGCCAGCTCACCAACCGGACCGTTCTATGGCTACACCTTC.

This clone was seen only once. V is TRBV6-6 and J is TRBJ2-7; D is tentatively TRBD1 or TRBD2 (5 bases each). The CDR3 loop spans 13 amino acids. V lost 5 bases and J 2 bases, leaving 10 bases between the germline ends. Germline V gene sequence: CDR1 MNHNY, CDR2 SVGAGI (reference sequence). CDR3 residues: CASSPGTPYEQYF. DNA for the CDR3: TGTGCCAGCAGTCCAGGGACCCCCTACGAGCAGTACTTC.

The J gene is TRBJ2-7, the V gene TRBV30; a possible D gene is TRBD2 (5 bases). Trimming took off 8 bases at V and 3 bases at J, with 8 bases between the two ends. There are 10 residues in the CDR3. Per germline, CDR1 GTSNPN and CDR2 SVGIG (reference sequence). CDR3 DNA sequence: TGTGCCCACGGGGTCTACGAGCAGTACTTC. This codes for CAHGVYEQYF.

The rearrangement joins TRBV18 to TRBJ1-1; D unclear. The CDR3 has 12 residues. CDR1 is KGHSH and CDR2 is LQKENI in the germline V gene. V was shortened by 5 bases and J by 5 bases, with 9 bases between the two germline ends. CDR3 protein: CASSARGTEAFF. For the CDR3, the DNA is TGTGCCAGCTCAGCACGCGGAACTGAAGCTTTCTTT.

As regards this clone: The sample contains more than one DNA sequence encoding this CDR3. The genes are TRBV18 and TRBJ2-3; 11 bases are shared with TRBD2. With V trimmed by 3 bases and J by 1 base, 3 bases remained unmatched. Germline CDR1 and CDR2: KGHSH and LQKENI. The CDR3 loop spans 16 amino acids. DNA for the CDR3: TGTGCCAGCTCACCGCTAGCGGGAGGACGCACAGATACGCAGTATTTT. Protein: CASSPLAGGRTDTQYF.

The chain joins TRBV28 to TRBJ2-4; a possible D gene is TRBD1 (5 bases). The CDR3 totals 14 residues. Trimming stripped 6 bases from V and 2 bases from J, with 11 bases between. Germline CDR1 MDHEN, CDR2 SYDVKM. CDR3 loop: CASSSQGTKNIQYF. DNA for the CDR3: TGTGCCAGCAGCTCCCAGGGAACCAAAAACATTCAGTACTTC.

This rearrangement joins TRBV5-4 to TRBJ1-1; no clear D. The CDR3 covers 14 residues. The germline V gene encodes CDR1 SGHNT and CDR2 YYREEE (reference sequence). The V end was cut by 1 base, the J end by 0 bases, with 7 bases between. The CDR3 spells CASSLHSMNTEAFF. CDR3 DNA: TGTGCCAGCAGCTTGCACAGCATGAACACTGAAGCTTTCTTT.

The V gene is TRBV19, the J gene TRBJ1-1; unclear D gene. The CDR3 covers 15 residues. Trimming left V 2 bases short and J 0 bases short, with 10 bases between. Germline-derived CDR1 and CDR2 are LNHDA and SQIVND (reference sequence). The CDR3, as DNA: TGTGCCAGTAGTATATACCGGCAAATGAACACTGAAGCTTTCTTT. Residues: CASSIYRQMNTEAFF.

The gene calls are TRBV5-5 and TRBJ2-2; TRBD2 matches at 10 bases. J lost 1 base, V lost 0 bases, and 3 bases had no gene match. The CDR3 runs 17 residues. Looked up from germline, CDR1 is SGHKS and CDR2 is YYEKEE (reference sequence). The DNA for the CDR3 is TGTGCCAGCAGCTTGGGAGCTAGCGGGGGGAACACCGGGGAGCTGTTTTTT. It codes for CASSLGASGGNTGELFF.

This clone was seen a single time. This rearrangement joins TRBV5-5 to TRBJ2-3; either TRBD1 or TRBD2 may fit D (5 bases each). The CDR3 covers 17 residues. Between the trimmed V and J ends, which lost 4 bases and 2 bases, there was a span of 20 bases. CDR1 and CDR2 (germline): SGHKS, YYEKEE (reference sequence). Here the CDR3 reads CASSPWTAGAYTDTQYF. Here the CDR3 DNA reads TGTGCCAGCAGCCCTTGGACTGCCGGGGCCTACACAGATACGCAGTATTTT.

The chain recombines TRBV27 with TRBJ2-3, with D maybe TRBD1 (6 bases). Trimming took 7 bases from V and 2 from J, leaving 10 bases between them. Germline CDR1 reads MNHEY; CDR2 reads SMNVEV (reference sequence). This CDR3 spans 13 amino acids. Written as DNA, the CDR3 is TGTGCCAGCAATGACAGGAACACAGATACGCAGTATTTT. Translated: CASNDRNTDTQYF.

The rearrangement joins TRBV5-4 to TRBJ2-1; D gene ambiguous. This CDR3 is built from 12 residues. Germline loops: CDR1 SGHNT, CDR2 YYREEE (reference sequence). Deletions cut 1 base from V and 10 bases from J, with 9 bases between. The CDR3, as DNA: TGTGCCAGCAGCTTGTCCAGTCAGGAGCAGTTCTTC. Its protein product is CASSLSSQEQFF.

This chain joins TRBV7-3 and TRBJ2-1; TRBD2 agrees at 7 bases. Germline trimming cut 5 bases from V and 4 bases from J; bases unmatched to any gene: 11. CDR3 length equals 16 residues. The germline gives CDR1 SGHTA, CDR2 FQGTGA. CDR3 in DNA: TGTGCCAGCAGCCCAGCGGGGCGGGCGAAATACAATGAGCAGTTCTTC. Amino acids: CASSPAGRAKYNEQFF. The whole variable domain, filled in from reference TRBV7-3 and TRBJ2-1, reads GAGVSQTPSNKVTEKGKYVELRCDPISGHTALYWYRQSLGQGPEFLIYFQGTGAADDSGLPNDRFFAVRPEGSVSTLKIQRTERGDSAVYLCASSPAGRAKYNEQFFGPGTRLTVL.

CDR3 sequence (DNA): TGTGCCAGCAGTGGGACTAGCGGGAGGTACCAAGAGACCCAGTACTTC. Translated, it gives CASSGTSGRYQETQYF. The chain recombines TRBV2 with TRBJ2-5, with 14 bases fitting TRBD2. With V trimmed by 4 bases and J by 0 bases, 1 base remained unmatched. Looked up from germline, CDR1 is SNHLY and CDR2 is FYNNEI. The CDR3 has 16 amino acids.

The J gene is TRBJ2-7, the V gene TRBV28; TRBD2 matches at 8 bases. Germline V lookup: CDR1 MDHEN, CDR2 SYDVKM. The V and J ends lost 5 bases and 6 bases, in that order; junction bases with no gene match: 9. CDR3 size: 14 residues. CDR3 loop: CASSTIAGLSEQYF. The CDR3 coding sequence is TGTGCCAGCAGTACCATAGCGGGGCTCTCCGAGCAGTACTTC. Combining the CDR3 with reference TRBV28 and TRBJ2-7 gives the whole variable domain DVKVTQSSRYLVKRTGEKVFLECVQDMDHENMFWYRQDPGLGLRLIYFSYDVKMKEKGDIPEGYSVSREKKERFSLILESASTNQTSMYLCASSTIAGLSEQYFGPGTRLTVT.

CDR3 sequence: CASSHISRRVNEQFF. CDR3 DNA sequence: TGTGCCAGCAGCCATATTAGCAGGAGGGTAAATGAGCAGTTCTTC. The chain uses TRBV11-2 and TRBJ2-1, with D possibly matching TRBD2 (6 bases). There are 15 residues in the CDR3. The germline gives CDR1 SGHAT, CDR2 FQNNGV. Deletions cut 5 bases from V and 7 bases from J, with 18 bases between.

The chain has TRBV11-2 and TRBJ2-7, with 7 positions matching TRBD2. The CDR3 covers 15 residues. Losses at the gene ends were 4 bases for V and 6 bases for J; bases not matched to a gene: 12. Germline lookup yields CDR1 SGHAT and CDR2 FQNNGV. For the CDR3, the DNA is TGTGCCAGCAGCTCCCCTGCGGGAGCATTGTCCGAGCAGTACTTC. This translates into CASSSPAGALSEQYF.

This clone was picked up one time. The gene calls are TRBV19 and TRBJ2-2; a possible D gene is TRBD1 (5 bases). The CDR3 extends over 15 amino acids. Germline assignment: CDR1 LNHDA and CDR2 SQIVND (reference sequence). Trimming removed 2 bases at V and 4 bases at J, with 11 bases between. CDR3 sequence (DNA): TGTGCCAGTAGTATACCCCCTAGGGGCACCGGGGAGCTGTTTTTT. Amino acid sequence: CASSIPPRGTGELFF.

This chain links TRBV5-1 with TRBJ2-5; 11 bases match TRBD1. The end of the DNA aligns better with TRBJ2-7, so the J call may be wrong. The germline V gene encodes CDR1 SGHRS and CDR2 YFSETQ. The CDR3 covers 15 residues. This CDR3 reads CASSTSGTGGDEQYF. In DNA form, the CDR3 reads TGCGCCAGCAGCACTTCCGGGACAGGGGGTGACGAGCAGTACTTC.

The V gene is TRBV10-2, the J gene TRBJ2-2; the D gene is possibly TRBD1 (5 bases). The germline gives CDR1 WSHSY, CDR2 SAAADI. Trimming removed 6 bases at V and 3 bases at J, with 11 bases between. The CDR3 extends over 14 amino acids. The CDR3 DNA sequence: TGCGCCAGCAGACAGGAACCCGACACCGGGGAGCTGTTTTTT. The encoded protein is CASRQEPDTGELFF.

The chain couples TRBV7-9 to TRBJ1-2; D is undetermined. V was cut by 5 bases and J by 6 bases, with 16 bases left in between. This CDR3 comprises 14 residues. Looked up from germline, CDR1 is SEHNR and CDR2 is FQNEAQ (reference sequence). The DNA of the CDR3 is TGTGCCAGCAGCGGCGGCGGGGATCTCAATGGCTACACCTTC. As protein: CASSGGGDLNGYTF.

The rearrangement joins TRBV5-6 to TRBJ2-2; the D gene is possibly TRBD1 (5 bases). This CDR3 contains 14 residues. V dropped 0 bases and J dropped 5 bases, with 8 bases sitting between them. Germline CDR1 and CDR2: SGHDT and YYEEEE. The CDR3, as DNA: TGTGCCAGCAGCTTGGGCAGGGTAACCGGGGAGCTGTTTTTT. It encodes CASSLGRVTGELFF.